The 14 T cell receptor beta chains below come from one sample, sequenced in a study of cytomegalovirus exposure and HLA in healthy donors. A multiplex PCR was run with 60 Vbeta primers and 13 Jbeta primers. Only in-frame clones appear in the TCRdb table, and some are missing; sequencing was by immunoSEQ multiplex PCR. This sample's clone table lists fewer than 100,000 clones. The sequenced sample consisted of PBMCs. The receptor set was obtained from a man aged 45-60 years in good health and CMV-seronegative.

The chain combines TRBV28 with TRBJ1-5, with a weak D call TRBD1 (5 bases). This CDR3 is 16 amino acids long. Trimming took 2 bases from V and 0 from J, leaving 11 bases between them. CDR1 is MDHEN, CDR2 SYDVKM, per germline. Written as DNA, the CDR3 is TGTGCCAGCAGTTTAGTCGGGGGAAGTAGCAATCAGCCCCAGCATTTT. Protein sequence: CASSLVGGSSNQPQHF. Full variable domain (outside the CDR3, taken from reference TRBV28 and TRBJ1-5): DVKVTQSSRYLVKRTGEKVFLECVQDMDHENMFWYRQDPGLGLRLIYFSYDVKMKEKGDIPEGYSVSREKKERFSLILESASTNQTSMYLCASSLVGGSSNQPQHFGDGTRLSIL.

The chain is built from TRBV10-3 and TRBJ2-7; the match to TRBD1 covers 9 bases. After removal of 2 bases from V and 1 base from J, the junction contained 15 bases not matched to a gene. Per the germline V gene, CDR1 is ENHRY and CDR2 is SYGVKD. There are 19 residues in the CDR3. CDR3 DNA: TGTGCCATCAGTGAGAGGAAAACAGGGGGCGGTGAAATTTCCTACGAGCAGTACTTC. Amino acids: CAISERKTGGGEISYEQYF.

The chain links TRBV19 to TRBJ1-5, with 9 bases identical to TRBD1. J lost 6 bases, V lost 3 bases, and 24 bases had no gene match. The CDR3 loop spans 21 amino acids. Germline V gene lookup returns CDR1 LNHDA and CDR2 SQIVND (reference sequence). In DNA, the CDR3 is TGTGCCAGTAGTATCCAGCGCATTGGGGTGACAGGGGGGTTCGTAGGTCAGCCCCAGCATTTT. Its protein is CASSIQRIGVTGGFVGQPQHF.

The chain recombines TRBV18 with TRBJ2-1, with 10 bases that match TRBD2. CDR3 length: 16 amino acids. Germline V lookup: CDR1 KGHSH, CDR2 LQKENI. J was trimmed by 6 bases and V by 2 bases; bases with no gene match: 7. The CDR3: CASSPIPAGGCNEQFF. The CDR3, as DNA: TGTGCCAGCTCACCAATACCAGCGGGGGGGTGCAATGAGCAGTTCTTC.

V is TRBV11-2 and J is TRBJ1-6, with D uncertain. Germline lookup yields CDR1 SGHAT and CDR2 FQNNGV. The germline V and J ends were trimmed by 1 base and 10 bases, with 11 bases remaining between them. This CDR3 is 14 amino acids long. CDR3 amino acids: CASSLGRENSPLHF. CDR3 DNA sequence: TGTGCCAGCAGCTTAGGGCGGGAGAACTCACCCCTCCACTTT.

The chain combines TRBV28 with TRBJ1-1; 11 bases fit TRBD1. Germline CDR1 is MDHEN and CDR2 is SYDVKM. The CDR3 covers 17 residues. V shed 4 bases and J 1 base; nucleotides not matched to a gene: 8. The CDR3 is CASSSLSGTGGNTEAFF. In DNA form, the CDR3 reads TGTGCCAGCAGTTCCCTATCCGGGACAGGGGGGAACACTGAAGCTTTCTTT.

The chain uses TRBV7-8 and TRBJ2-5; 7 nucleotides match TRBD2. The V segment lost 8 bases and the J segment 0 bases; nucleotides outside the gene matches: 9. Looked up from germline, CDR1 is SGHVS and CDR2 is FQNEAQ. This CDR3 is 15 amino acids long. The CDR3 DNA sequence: TGTGCCAGCCTGCGGGCTAGCGGCCACCAAGAGACCCAGTACTTC. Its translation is CASLRASGHQETQYF.

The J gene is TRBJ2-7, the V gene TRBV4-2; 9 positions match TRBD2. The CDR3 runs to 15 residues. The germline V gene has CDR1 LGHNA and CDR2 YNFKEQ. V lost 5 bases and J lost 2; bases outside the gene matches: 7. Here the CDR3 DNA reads TGTGCCAGCAGCTTACGACTAGCGGCCCCCTACGAGCAGTACTTC. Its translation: CASSLRLAAPYEQYF.

The CDR3 bases are TGTGCCAGCAGCAAACAGGGAGCGGTGTCTGGGGCCAACGTCCTGACTTTC. This encodes CASSKQGAVSGANVLTF. This rearrangement joins TRBV9 to TRBJ2-6; TRBD1 is a possible D gene (6 bases). Between the trimmed V and J ends, which lost 4 bases and 1 base, there was a span of 15 bases. The CDR3 is 17 residues long. Germline CDR1 SGDLS, CDR2 YYNGEE. The full variable domain, rest sourced from reference TRBV9 and TRBJ2-6, is DSGVTQTPKHLITATGQRVTLRCSPRSGDLSVYWYQQSLDQGLQFLIQYYNGEERAKGNILERFSAQQFPDLHSELNLSSLELGDSALYFCASSKQGAVSGANVLTFGAGSRLTVL.

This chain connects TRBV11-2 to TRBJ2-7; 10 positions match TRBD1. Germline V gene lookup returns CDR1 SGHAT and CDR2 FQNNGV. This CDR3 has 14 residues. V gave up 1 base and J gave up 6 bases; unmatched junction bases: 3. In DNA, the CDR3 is TGTGCCAGCAGCTTAGTAGGGACAGGGGCCGAGCAGTACTTC. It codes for CASSLVGTGAEQYF. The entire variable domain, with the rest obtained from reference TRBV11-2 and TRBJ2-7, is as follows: EAGVAQSPRYKIIEKRQSVAFWCNPISGHATLYWYQQILGQGPKLLIQFQNNGVVDDSQLPKDRFSAERLKGVDSTLKIQPAKLEDSAVYLCASSLVGTGAEQYFGPGTRLTVT.

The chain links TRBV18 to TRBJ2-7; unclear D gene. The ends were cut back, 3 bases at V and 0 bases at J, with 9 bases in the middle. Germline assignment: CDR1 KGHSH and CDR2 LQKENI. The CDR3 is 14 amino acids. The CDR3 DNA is TGTGCCAGCTCACCGGCCAGAAGCTCCTACGAGCAGTACTTC. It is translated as CASSPARSSYEQYF.

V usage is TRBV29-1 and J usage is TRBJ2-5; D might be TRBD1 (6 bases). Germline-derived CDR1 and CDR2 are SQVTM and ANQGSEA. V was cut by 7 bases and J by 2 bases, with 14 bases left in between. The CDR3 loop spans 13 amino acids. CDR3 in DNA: TGCAGCGCCCGAAGCCAGGGGCAAGAGACCCAGTACTTC. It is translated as CSARSQGQETQYF.

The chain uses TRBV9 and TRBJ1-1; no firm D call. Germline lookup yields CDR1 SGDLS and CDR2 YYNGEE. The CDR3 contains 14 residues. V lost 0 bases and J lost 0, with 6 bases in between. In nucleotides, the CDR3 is TGTGCCAGCAGCGTAGTGTCTATGAACACTGAAGCTTTCTTT. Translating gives CASSVVSMNTEAFF.

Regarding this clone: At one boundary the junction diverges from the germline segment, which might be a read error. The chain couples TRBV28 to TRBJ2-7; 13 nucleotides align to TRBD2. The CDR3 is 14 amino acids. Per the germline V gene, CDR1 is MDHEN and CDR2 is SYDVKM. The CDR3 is CASTLRTSGGNSHF. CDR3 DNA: TGTGCCAGCACCCTACGGACTAGCGGGGGAAACTCGCACTTC.